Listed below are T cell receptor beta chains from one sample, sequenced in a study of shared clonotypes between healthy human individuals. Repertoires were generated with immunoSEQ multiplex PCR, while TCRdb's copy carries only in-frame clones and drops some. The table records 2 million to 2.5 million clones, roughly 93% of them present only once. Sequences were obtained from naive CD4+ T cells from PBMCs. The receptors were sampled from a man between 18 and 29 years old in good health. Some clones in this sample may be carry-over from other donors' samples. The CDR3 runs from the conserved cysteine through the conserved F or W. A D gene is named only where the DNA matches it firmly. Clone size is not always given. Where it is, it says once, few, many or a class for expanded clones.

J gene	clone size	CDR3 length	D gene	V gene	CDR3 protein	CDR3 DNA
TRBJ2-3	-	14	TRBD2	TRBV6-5	CASSSRLAVDTQYF	TGTGCCAGCAGTTCCCGACTAGCAGTAGATACGCAGTATTTT
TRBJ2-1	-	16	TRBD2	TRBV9	CASSVVSSGNRLEQFF	TGTGCCAGCAGCGTAGTTTCTAGCGGGAACCGGTTAGAGCAGTTCTTC
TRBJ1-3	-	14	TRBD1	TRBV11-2	CASSRGGGGNTIYF	TGTGCCAGCAGCCGAGGGGGCGGTGGAAACACCATATATTTT
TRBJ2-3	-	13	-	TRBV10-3	CAITSRPADTQYF	TGTGCCATCACCTCGCGGCCTGCAGATACGCAGTATTTT
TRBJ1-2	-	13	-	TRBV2	CASSDTGSAGYTF	TGTGCCAGCAGTGATACAGGGTCCGCTGGCTACACCTTC
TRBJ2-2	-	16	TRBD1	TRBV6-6	CASSYTRTGNTGELFF	TGTGCCAGCAGTTACACCCGGACAGGAAACACCGGGGAGCTGTTTTTT
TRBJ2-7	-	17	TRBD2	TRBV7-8	CASSAGGQRGTSYEQYF	TGTGCCAGCAGCGCCGGCGGCCAGCGGGGAACCTCCTACGAGCAGTACTTC
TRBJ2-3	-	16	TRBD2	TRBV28	CASSSSSGTSGDTQYF	TGTGCCAGCAGTTCCTCTTCTGGGACTAGCGGAGATACGCAGTATTTT
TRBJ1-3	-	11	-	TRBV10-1	CASSYGNTIYF	TGCGCCAGCAGTTATGGAAACACCATATATTTT
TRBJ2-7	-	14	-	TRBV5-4	CASSWGRGDYEQYF	TGTGCCAGCAGCTGGGGTCGGGGCGACTACGAGCAGTACTTC
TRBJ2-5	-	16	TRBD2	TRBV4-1	CASSQGNFAGEETQYF	TGCGCCAGCAGCCAAGGAAACTTTGCGGGGGAGGAGACCCAGTACTTC
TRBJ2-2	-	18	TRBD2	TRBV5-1	CASSSRLAGGLNTGELFF	TGCGCCAGCAGCTCTCGACTAGCGGGAGGCCTGAACACCGGGGAGCTGTTTTTT
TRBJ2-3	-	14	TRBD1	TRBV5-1	CASSPTGVPDTQYF	TGCGCCAGCAGTCCAACAGGGGTCCCAGATACGCAGTATTTT
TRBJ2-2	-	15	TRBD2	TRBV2	CASCLGGSIPGELFF	TGTGCCAGCTGTTTGGGCGGGAGCATCCCCGGGGAGCTGTTTTTT
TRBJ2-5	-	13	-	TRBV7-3	CASSLSPGETQYF	TGTGCCAGCAGCTTATCTCCCGGTGAGACCCAGTACTTC
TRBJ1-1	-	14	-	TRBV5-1	CASSQGTLNTEAFF	TGCGCCAGCAGCCAGGGGACTCTGAACACTGAAGCTTTCTTT
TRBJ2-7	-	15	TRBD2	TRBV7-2	CASSSRAGAGDEQYF	TGTGCCAGCAGCTCCCGAGCGGGAGCCGGCGACGAGCAGTACTTC
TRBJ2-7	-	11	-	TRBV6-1	CASSERVEQYF	TGTGCCAGCAGTGAAAGAGTCGAGCAGTACTTC
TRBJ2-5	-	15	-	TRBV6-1	CASSEVGHKRETQYF	TGTGCCAGCAGTGAAGTGGGTCACAAAAGGGAGACCCAGTACTTC
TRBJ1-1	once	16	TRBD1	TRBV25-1	CASKGGQGQGGTEAFF	TGTGCCAGCAAAGGGGGCCAAGGACAGGGAGGAACTGAAGCTTTCTTT
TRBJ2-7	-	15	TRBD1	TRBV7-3	CASSRAPGQGYEQYF	TGTGCCAGCAGCCGCGCCCCGGGACAGGGTTACGAGCAGTACTTC
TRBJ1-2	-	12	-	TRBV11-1	CASSSKRDGYTF	TGTGCCAGCAGCTCGAAAAGGGATGGCTACACCTTC
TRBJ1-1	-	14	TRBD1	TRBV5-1	CASSSRQGVTEAFF	TGCGCCAGCAGTTCCCGACAGGGGGTAACTGAAGCTTTCTTT
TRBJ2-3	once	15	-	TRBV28	CASSLVHPSTDTQYF	TGTGCCAGCAGCCTTGTCCATCCTAGCACAGATACGCAGTATTTT
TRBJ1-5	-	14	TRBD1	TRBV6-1	CASTRDRDDQPQHF	TGTGCCAGCACCCGGGACAGGGATGATCAGCCCCAGCATTTT
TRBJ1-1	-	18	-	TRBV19	CASLALGARSFGSNEAFF	TGTGCCAGCCTAGCTCTGGGGGCACGAAGCTTTGGGTCTAACGAAGCTTTCTTT
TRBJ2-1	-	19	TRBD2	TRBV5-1	CASSLVASGSGSSYNEQFF	TGCGCCAGCAGCTTGGTGGCTAGCGGGAGTGGGAGCTCCTACAATGAGCAGTTCTTC
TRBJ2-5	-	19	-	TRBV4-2	CASSQVIAGSGERAETQYF	TGTGCCAGCAGCCAAGTAATCGCGGGATCAGGGGAGAGGGCAGAGACCCAGTACTTC
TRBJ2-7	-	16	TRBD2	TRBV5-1	CASSYRASGRNHEQYF	TGCGCCAGCAGCTATCGGGCTAGCGGGAGGAACCACGAGCAGTACTTC
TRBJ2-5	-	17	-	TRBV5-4	CASSLGPSGRNQETQYF	TGTGCCAGCAGCTTGGGTCCATCGGGACGCAACCAAGAGACCCAGTACTTC
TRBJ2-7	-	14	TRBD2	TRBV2	CASIALAEDYEQYF	TGTGCCAGCATCGCCCTAGCGGAGGATTACGAGCAGTACTTC
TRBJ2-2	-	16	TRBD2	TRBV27	CASSLTSGRATGELFF	TGTGCCAGCAGTCTCACTAGCGGGAGGGCCACCGGGGAGCTGTTTTTT
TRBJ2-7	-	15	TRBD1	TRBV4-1	CASSQLDRGQVEQYF	TGCGCCAGCAGCCAACTTGACAGGGGGCAGGTCGAGCAGTACTTC
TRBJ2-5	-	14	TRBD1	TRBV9	CASSDTGARETQYF	TGTGCCAGCAGTGACACAGGGGCGAGAGAGACCCAGTACTTC
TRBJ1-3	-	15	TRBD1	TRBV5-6	CASSFYGQGRNTIYF	TGTGCCAGCAGCTTCTATGGACAGGGGCGAAACACCATATATTTT
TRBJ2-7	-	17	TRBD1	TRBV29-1	CSVEFTSGGTLSYEQYF	TGCAGCGTTGAATTTACATCAGGGGGAACCCTCTCCTACGAGCAGTACTTC
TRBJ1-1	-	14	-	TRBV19	CASSIGPGTSEAFF	TGTGCCAGTAGTATCGGTCCCGGGACTTCTGAAGCTTTCTTT
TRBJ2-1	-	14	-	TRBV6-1	CASSEVWREREQFF	TGTGCCAGCAGTGAAGTATGGCGGGAACGCGAGCAGTTCTTC
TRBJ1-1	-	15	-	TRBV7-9	CASRPTRGQGTEAFF	TGTGCCAGCAGACCTACCCGGGGGCAGGGGACTGAAGCTTTCTTT
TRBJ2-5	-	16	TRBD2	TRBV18	CASSRTRQWVQETQYF	TGTGCCAGCTCTAGGACTAGGCAGTGGGTTCAAGAGACCCAGTACTTC
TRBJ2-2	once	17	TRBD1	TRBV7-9	CASSSRGAGGVTGELFF	TGTGCCAGCAGCAGCCGCGGGGCAGGGGGCGTCACCGGGGAGCTGTTTTTT
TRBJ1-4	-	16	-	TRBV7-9	CASSLQGGATNEKLFF	TGTGCCAGCAGCTTACAGGGTGGGGCAACTAATGAAAAACTGTTTTTT
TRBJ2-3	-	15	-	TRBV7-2	CASRRRILSTDTQYF	TGTGCCAGCCGACGAAGGATTCTTAGCACAGATACGCAGTATTTT
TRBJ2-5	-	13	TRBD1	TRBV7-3	CASSLTGLETQYF	TGTGCCAGCAGCTTGACAGGGCTGGAGACCCAGTACTTC
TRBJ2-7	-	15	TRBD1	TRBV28	CASTSQGATSYEQYF	TGTGCCAGCACATCTCAGGGGGCGACCTCCTACGAGCAGTACTTC
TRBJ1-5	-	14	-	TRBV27	CASSLKAGNQPQHF	TGTGCCAGCAGTTTAAAGGCGGGGAATCAGCCCCAGCATTTT
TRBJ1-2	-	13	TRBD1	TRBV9	CASTPGGDYGYTF	TGTGCCAGCACCCCAGGGGGGGACTATGGCTACACCTTC
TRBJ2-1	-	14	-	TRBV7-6	CASSLGPRDPRGFF	TGTGCCAGCAGCTTAGGCCCCCGGGACCCTAGAGGGTTCTTC
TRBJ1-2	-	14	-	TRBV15	CATSSQYDSYGYTF	TGTGCCACCAGCAGCCAGTACGACAGTTATGGCTACACCTTC
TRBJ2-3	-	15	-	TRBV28	CASRGPGRSTDTQYF	TGTGCCAGCAGAGGCCCGGGACGGAGCACAGATACGCAGTATTTT
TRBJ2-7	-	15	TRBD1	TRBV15	CATSLRTGTSYEQYF	TGTGCCACCAGCCTTAGGACAGGTACTTCCTACGAGCAGTACTTC
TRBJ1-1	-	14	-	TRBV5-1	CASSFTGGDTEAFF	TGCGCCAGCAGCTTTACAGGAGGGGACACTGAAGCTTTCTTT
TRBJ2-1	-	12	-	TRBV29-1	CSVEEDRTGQFF	TGCAGCGTTGAGGAAGACAGAACTGGGCAGTTCTTC
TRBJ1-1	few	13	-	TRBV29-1	CSVAGLMNTEAFF	TGCAGCGTTGCAGGTCTCATGAACACTGAAGCTTTCTTT
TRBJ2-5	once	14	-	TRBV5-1	CASSLEAEQETQYF	TGCGCCAGCAGCTTGGAAGCGGAACAAGAGACCCAGTACTTC
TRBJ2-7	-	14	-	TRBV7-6	CASSLWTEPYEQYF	TGTGCCAGCAGCCTGTGGACAGAGCCCTACGAGCAGTACTTC